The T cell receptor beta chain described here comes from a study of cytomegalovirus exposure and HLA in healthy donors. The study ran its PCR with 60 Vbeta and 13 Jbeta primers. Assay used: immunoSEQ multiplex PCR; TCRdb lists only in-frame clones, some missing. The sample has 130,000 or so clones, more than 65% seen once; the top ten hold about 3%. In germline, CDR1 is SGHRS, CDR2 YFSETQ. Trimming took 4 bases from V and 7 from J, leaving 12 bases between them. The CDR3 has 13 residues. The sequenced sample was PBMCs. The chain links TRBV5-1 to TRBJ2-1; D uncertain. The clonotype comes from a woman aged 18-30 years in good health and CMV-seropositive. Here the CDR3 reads CASSPPLANEQFF. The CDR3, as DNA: TGCGCCAGCAGCCCCCCGTTGGCAAATGAGCAGTTCTTC.